This T cell receptor beta chain stems from a study of blood T cell repertoires in COVID-19. TCRdb's copy holds only in-frame clones and misses some; the assay was immunoSEQ multiplex PCR. Altogether about 330,000 clones are present, over 80% being singletons, with the ten largest covering around 5%. The CDR3 has 15 amino acids. Germline V gives CDR1 MDHEN, CDR2 SYDVKM. J was trimmed by 5 bases and V by 6 bases; bases with no gene match: 8. Sample: PBMCs or T cells enriched from blood (not recorded which). The J gene is TRBJ1-2, the V gene TRBV28; 11 bases line up with TRBD1. The clonotype comes from a man in his thirties or forties who had recovered from COVID-19. CDR3 residues: CASSRTGTGGYGYTF. CDR3 DNA: TGTGCCAGCAGCCGTACCGGGACAGGGGGTTATGGCTACACCTTC.